This T cell receptor (beta chain) was recovered during a study of cytomegalovirus exposure and HLA in healthy donors. There are 15 residues in the CDR3. CDR1 is SGHDT and CDR2 is YYEEEE in the germline V gene. The V end lost 3 bases, the J end lost 6 bases, and 16 bases lay between the germline ends. The PCR had 60 Vbeta and 13 Jbeta primers. Profiling relied on immunoSEQ multiplex PCR, and the TCRdb table lists in-frame clones only, not all of them. The sample lists about 150,000 clones, approximately 84% occurring once. The source is a man under 40 in good health and CMV-seropositive. The sample was PBMCs. The rearrangement uses TRBV5-6 and TRBJ2-1, with a weak D call TRBD2 (5 bases). This chain's CDR3 is CASSSSGGRLNEQFF. Written as DNA, the CDR3 is TGTGCCAGCAGCTCGAGCGGTGGGCGCCTCAATGAGCAGTTCTTC.